A selection of T cell receptor beta chains follows, all from one sample in a study of OX40 agonist ivuxolimab in advanced cancers. Profiled with immunoSEQ multiplex PCR; TCRdb holds only in-frame clones, not every one. The table includes 60,000 to 75,000 clones, approximately 81% detected once. This specimen consisted of CD4+ or CD8+ T cells sorted from blood, obtained in a trial of the OX40 agonist ivuxolimab. These TCRs come from an adult with an advanced solid tumor such as melanoma, head and neck, liver or kidney cancer. Each CDR3 is given with its conserved first and last residue. Fields, in order: J gene, V gene, D gene, CDR3 protein. D genes are given only for firm matches.

J: TRBJ2-5; V: TRBV11-3; D: TRBD2; CDR3: CASSLGDYTETQYF
J: TRBJ2-3; V: TRBV18; D: NA; CDR3: CASSDDPRMRADTQYF
J: TRBJ1-2; V: TRBV11-2; D: NA; CDR3: CASSAAAVGYGYTF
J: TRBJ2-1; V: TRBV9; D: NA; CDR3: CASSVRGGKYYNEQFF
J: TRBJ2-2; V: TRBV12-5; D: NA; CDR3: CASGFTRYANTGELFF
J: TRBJ1-2; V: TRBV5-5; D: NA; CDR3: CASSFMVLNYGYTF
J: TRBJ1-2; V: TRBV11-3; D: NA; CDR3: CASSWQGMSYGYTF
J: TRBJ2-3; V: TRBV10-3; D: TRBD1; CDR3: CAIRGQGASDTQYF
J: TRBJ1-2; V: TRBV5-4; D: TRBD1; CDR3: CASTFDRGQRGYTF
J: TRBJ1-5; V: TRBV6-1; D: NA; CDR3: CASSDSGGGQPQHF
J: TRBJ1-2; V: TRBV28; D: NA; CDR3: CASSLSPTGGGYTF
J: TRBJ1-3; V: TRBV5-1; D: NA; CDR3: CASSLASGDSGNTIYF
J: TRBJ2-1; V: TRBV6-5; D: NA; CDR3: CASSANHGVNEQFF
J: TRBJ1-2; V: TRBV6-8; D: TRBD1; CDR3: CASRSGQGYGYTF
J: TRBJ1-6; V: TRBV11-1; D: NA; CDR3: CASSLANGNSPLHF
J: TRBJ1-5; V: TRBV5-4; D: NA; CDR3: CASSLGGDQPQHF
J: TRBJ1-1; V: TRBV10-1; D: TRBD1; CDR3: CASITFRDREGAEAFF
J: TRBJ2-5; V: TRBV19; D: NA; CDR3: CASSIRRQQETQYF
J: TRBJ2-7; V: TRBV2; D: TRBD1; CDR3: CANLGQGGYEQYF
J: TRBJ1-1; V: TRBV11-3; D: NA; CDR3: CASSLFPDTEAFF
J: TRBJ1-5; V: TRBV15; D: NA; CDR3: CATSRDARDDQPQHF
J: TRBJ2-7; V: TRBV28; D: TRBD2; CDR3: CASSLLASGPYEQYF
J: NA; V: TRBV28; D: TRBD1; CDR3: CASSFAQGTGSLEQYF
J: TRBJ1-5; V: TRBV6-5; D: NA; CDR3: CASSYGVRQPQHF
J: TRBJ1-2; V: TRBV19; D: NA; CDR3: CASSIGGDGYGYTF
J: TRBJ2-1; V: TRBV7-2; D: TRBD1; CDR3: CASSLDQGVSYNEQFF
J: TRBJ2-7; V: TRBV5-4; D: NA; CDR3: CASSLKGAGEQYF
J: TRBJ1-1; V: TRBV27; D: TRBD1; CDR3: CASSSRQGLNTEAFF
J: TRBJ2-7; V: TRBV25-1; D: NA; CDR3: CASSGGYEQYF
J: TRBJ1-5; V: TRBV7-2; D: NA; CDR3: CASSLEPYSNQPQHF
J: TRBJ1-2; V: TRBV4-2; D: TRBD1; CDR3: CASSQDLLGQGAQGYTF
J: TRBJ2-1; V: TRBV5-6; D: TRBD1; CDR3: CASSRDRVDEQFF
J: TRBJ2-1; V: TRBV27; D: TRBD2; CDR3: CASSEGLAGFNEQFF
J: TRBJ1-3; V: TRBV4-1; D: TRBD1; CDR3: CASSFDRGTGNTIYF
J: TRBJ2-2; V: TRBV29-1; D: NA; CDR3: CSVERGTGELFF
J: TRBJ1-1; V: TRBV7-2; D: NA; CDR3: CASSSGEKGTTEAFF
J: TRBJ1-2; V: TRBV28; D: TRBD1; CDR3: CASSLTGGNGYTF
J: TRBJ2-1; V: TRBV5-4; D: NA; CDR3: CASSLVADNEQFF
J: TRBJ2-5; V: TRBV6-5; D: TRBD1; CDR3: CASSLGQGARETQYF
J: TRBJ2-1; V: TRBV2; D: TRBD2; CDR3: CASIFGGGIDEQFF
J: TRBJ2-5; V: TRBV5-1; D: NA; CDR3: CASSTGEAGRQTQYF
J: TRBJ2-1; V: TRBV4-3; D: TRBD2; CDR3: CASSQDLLAELNTYNEQFF
J: TRBJ2-7; V: TRBV7-9; D: TRBD2; CDR3: CASSLAPGLARDEQYF
J: TRBJ1-3; V: TRBV6-6; D: NA; CDR3: CASSYIPEDNTIYF
J: TRBJ2-2; V: TRBV5-6; D: NA; CDR3: CASSLFRSGELFF
J: TRBJ1-2; V: TRBV5-1; D: TRBD1; CDR3: CASSPGYRGPSGYTF
J: TRBJ2-7; V: TRBV28; D: TRBD1; CDR3: CASRITKDRDHYEQYF
J: TRBJ1-1; V: TRBV5-6; D: NA; CDR3: CASSLAHRRGTEAFF